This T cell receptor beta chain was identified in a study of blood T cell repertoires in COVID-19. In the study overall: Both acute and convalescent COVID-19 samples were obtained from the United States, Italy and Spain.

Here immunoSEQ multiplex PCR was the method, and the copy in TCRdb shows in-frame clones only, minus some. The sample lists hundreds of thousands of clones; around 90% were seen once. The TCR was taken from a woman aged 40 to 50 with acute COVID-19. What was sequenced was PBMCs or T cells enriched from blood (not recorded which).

The CDR3 DNA reads as TGTGCCAGTCATGACCACAGGGAGCAGTTCTTC. Protein sequence: CASHDHREQFF. The J gene is TRBJ2-1, the V gene TRBV5-6, with D possibly being TRBD1 (5 bases). Between the trimmed V and J ends, which lost 8 bases and 10 bases, there was a span of 13 bases. Germline V gene lookup returns CDR1 SGHDT and CDR2 YYEEEE. This CDR3 is 11 amino acids long.